This entry lists 14 T cell receptor beta chains sequenced from one sample in a study of blood T cell repertoires in COVID-19. The assay was immunoSEQ multiplex PCR, and TCRdb's table has in-frame clones only and misses some. The table records 95,000 to 110,000 clones, 70% to 90% of them present only once. The material sequenced was peripheral blood. The source is a man in his forties or fifties in a cohort sampled during active COVID-19.

The chain uses TRBV28 and TRBJ1-6, with a tentative D call TRBD1 (6 bases). From germline, CDR1 is MDHEN and CDR2 SYDVKM. This CDR3 is 14 amino acids long. Deletions cut 10 bases from V and 8 bases from J, with 18 bases between. In nucleotides, the CDR3 is TGTGCCACCATGCGGGGGCGGAGGGATTCACCCCTCCACTTT. Amino acids: CATMRGRRDSPLHF.

The CDR3 sequence is CASSRASFNEQFF. The CDR3 DNA reads TGCGCCAGCAGCCGGGCCAGTTTTAATGAGCAGTTCTTC. This sequence joins TRBV4-1 and TRBJ2-1; D not certain. V was clipped by 4 bases and J by 7 bases, with 11 bases between them. Per germline, CDR1 MGHRA and CDR2 YSYEKL. The length of the CDR3 is 13 residues.

The V and J genes are TRBV27 and TRBJ1-1; a possible D gene is TRBD1 (6 bases). V was cut by 5 bases and J by 4 bases, with 17 bases left in between. CDR1 MNHEY and CDR2 SMNVEV come from the germline V gene (reference sequence). The length of the CDR3 is 15 residues. The CDR3 reads CASSPLQGWVTEAFF. The CDR3, as DNA: TGTGCCAGCAGTCCCCTACAGGGTTGGGTCACTGAAGCTTTCTTT.

The DNA of the CDR3 is TGTGCCAGCTCACCCACAGGGGCCGGGGAGCTGTTTTTT. This translates into CASSPTGAGELFF. The chain carries TRBV18 and TRBJ2-2; the match to TRBD1 covers 7 bases. Germline CDR1 is KGHSH and CDR2 is LQKENI. The ends lost 3 bases at V and 6 bases at J; junction bases unmatched: 1. The CDR3 consists of 13 residues. The full variable domain, in which reference TRBV18 and TRBJ2-2 provide the parts outside the CDR3, is NAGVMQNPRHLVRRRGQEARLRCSPMKGHSHVYWYRQLPEEGLKFMVYLQKENIIDESGMPKERFSAEFPKEGPSILRIQQVVRGDSAAYFCASSPTGAGELFFGEGSRLTVL.

The chain is built from TRBV2 and TRBJ1-2; 9 bases map to TRBD1. J gave up 5 bases and V 7 bases, and 2 bases lay outside the gene matches. The CDR3 has 12 amino acids. The germline gives CDR1 SNHLY, CDR2 FYNNEI. CDR3 nucleotides: TGTGCCAGCACCGGACAGGGGTATGGCTACACCTTC. Translation gives CASTGQGYGYTF.

This clone appeared a single time. The CDR3 is CASSLYGRSEQFF. In nucleotides, the CDR3 is TGTGCCAGCAGTTTATATGGGAGAAGCGAGCAGTTCTTC. The gene calls are TRBV28 and TRBJ2-1, with D perhaps matching TRBD2 (5 bases). Germline V gene sequence: CDR1 MDHEN, CDR2 SYDVKM. V was cut by 1 base and J by 10 bases, with 11 bases left in between. This CDR3 spans 13 amino acids.

The chain carries TRBV18 and TRBJ2-3; D gene uncertain. The CDR3 is made up of 12 amino acids. The V and J ends lost 2 bases and 5 bases respectively, with 5 bases between them. The germline V gene has CDR1 KGHSH and CDR2 LQKENI. The CDR3 region has the DNA TGTGCCAGCTCACCAAGAGGAGATACGCAGTATTTT. Its protein is CASSPRGDTQYF.

V gene TRBV5-8 combines with J gene TRBJ1-5, with a weak D call TRBD1 (5 bases). The V end was cut by 6 bases, the J end by 7 bases, with 14 bases between. Looked up from germline, CDR1 is SGHTS and CDR2 is YDEGEE. The CDR3 loop spans 13 amino acids. The CDR3 sequence: CASTPTDPQPQHF. For the CDR3, the DNA is TGTGCCAGCACCCCGACAGACCCGCAGCCCCAGCATTTT.

This chain joins TRBV7-2 and TRBJ1-2, with D maybe TRBD1 (6 bases). V lost 5 bases to trimming and J lost 4 bases, with 17 bases between them. This CDR3 comprises 15 residues. Per the germline V gene, CDR1 is SGHTA and CDR2 is FQGNSA. This CDR3 reads CASSPSGGQSYGYTF. CDR3 in DNA: TGTGCCAGCAGCCCTAGCGGAGGACAGAGCTATGGCTACACCTTC.

Remarks on this clone: This same CDR3 is encoded by further DNA sequences in the sample. The chain is built from TRBV28 and TRBJ1-6, with D possibly being TRBD1 (6 bases). Germline assignment: CDR1 MDHEN and CDR2 SYDVKM. V was clipped by 3 bases and J by 3 bases, with 12 bases between them. This CDR3 region has 16 residues. CDR3 nucleotides: TGTGCCAGCAGTTTCTCCAGGGGCCTCTATAATTCACCCCTCCACTTT. It codes for CASSFSRGLYNSPLHF.

As concerns this clone: This same CDR3 is encoded by further DNA sequences in the sample. CDR3 region: CASSPTGAYEQYV. CDR3 bases: TGTGCCAGCAGCCCGACAGGAGCTTACGAGCAGTACGTC. The chain employs TRBV27 and TRBJ2-7, with a tentative D call TRBD1 (6 bases). V lost 6 bases and J 4 bases, leaving 13 bases between the germline ends. Germline V gene lookup returns CDR1 MNHEY and CDR2 SMNVEV (reference sequence). CDR3 length: 13 amino acids.

The rearrangement joins TRBV11-2 to TRBJ1-3, with D hard to call. The length of the CDR3 is 16 residues. CDR1 SGHAT and CDR2 FQNNGV come from the germline V gene. V lost 5 bases, J lost 2 bases, and 16 bases lay in between. The CDR3 spells CASSILTVSAGNTIYF. CDR3 in DNA: TGTGCCAGCAGCATATTAACAGTTTCTGCTGGAAACACCATATATTTT.

This sequence joins TRBV4-2 and TRBJ1-1, with 8 bases fitting TRBD1. Germline-derived CDR1 and CDR2 are LGHNA and YNFKEQ. This CDR3 has 15 residues. With 4 bases clipped from V and 1 base from J, the junction kept 5 bases outside the gene matches. CDR3 DNA: TGTGCCAGCAGCCGTCGACAGGGGACGAACACTGAAGCTTTCTTT. Translating it yields CASSRRQGTNTEAFF.

The rearrangement uses TRBV9 and TRBJ1-2, with 7 positions matching TRBD1. The V segment lost 4 bases and the J segment 3 bases; nucleotides outside the gene matches: 3. The CDR3 consists of 13 residues. Germline values: CDR1 SGDLS, CDR2 YYNGEE. CDR3 bases: TGTGCCAGCAGCCACGACAGGGACTATGGCTACACCTTC. This sequence encodes CASSHDRDYGYTF.